This T cell receptor (beta chain) originates from a study of T cell responses to AZD1222 COVID-19 vaccine. Study-wide points: Sampling captured repertoires only after the peak T cell response. Donors were largely white British and mainly female; clonal diversity was possibly underestimated.

CDR1 and CDR2 from the germline V gene are LNHDA and SQIVND (reference sequence). Deletions cut 1 base from V and 0 bases from J, with 4 bases between. The CDR3 runs 14 residues. Data came from immunoSEQ multiplex PCR; TCRdb stores just in-frame clones and leaves some out. Among approximately 100,000 clones listed, about 86% were seen once. In regard to this clone: Antigen: not known.

Sequenced material: peripheral blood, taken on day 0 of AZD1222 vaccination. The TCR comes from an adult in good health. The rearrangement links TRBV19 to TRBJ1-5, with D hard to call. The CDR3, as DNA: TGTGCCAGTAGTATAGGTTATAGCAATCAGCCCCAGCATTTT. Translating it yields CASSIGYSNQPQHF.